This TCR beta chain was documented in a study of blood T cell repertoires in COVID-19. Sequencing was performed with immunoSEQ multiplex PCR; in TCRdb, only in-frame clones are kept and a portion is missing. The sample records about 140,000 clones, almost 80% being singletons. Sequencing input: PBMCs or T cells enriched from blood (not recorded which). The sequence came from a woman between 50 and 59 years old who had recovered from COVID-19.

This CDR3 reads CASSLGTVPPLHF. DNA for the CDR3: TGTGCCAGCAGCTTAGGGACAGTACCACCCCTCCACTTT. The rearrangement joins TRBV11-2 to TRBJ1-6; TRBD1 might be the D (6 bases). Germline-derived CDR1 and CDR2 are SGHAT and FQNNGV. V was shortened by 1 base and J by 11 bases, with 9 bases between the two germline ends. This CDR3 has 13 amino acids.